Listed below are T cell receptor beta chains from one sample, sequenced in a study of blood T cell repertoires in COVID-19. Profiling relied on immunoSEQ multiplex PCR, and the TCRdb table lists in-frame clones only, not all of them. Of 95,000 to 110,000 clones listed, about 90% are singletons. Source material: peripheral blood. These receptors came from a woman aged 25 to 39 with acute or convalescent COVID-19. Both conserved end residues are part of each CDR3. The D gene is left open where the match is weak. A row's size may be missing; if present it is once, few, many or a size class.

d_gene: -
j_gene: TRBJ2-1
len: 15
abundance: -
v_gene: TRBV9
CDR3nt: TGTGCCAGCAACGAGGTGGTCTTAGGCTACAATGAGCAGTTCTTC
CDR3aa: CASNEVVLGYNEQFF

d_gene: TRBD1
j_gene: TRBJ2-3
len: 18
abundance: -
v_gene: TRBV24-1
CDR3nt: TGTGCCACCAGTGACCCCGGGCGGAGGGGGACAGGGGCAGATACGCAGTATTTT
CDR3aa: CATSDPGRRGTGADTQYF

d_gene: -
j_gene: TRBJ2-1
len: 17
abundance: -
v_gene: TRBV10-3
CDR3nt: TGTGCCATCAGTGAGTCGATGGCCGCCAGCTCCTACAATGAGCAGTTCTTC
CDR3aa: CAISESMAASSYNEQFF

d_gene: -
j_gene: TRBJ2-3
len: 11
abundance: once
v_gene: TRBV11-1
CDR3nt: TGTGCCAGCAGCCGCGCCGATACGCAGTATTTT
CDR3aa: CASSRADTQYF

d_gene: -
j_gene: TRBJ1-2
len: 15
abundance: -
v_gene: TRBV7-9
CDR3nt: TGTGCCAGCAGCGTAGACGGCGGAATATTGCGTGGCTACACCTTC
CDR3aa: CASSVDGGILRGYTF

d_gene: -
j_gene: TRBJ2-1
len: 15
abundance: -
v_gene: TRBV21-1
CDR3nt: TGTGCCAGCGTGCCACAGGGTAGATCCTACAATGAGCAGTTCTTC
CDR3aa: CASVPQGRSYNEQFF

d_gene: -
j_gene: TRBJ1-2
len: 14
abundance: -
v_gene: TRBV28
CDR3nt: TGTGCCAGCAGTCGGGATGTGGCAAACTATGGCTACACCTTC
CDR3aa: CASSRDVANYGYTF

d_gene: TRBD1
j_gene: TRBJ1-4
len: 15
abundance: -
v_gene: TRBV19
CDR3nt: TGTGCCAGCGCTAGTTTAGGACAGGGTAATGAAAAACTGTTTTTT
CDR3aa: CASASLGQGNEKLFF

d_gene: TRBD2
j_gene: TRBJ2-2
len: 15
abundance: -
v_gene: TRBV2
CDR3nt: TGTGCCAGCAGTGGTTCGCTAGCGGGGTCCGGGGAGCTGTTTTTT
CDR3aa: CASSGSLAGSGELFF

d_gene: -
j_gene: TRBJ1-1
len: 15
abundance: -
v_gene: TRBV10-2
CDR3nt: TGCGCCAGCTTATCCGGGACCCACCGGGGGACTGAAGCTTTCTTT
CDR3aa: CASLSGTHRGTEAFF

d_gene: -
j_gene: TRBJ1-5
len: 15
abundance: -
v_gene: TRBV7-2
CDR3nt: TGTGCCAGCAGCTTAGGGGGAGCGAGCAATCAGCCCCAGCATTTT
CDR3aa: CASSLGGASNQPQHF

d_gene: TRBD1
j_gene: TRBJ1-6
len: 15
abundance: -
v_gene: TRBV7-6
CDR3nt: TGTGCCAGCAGCGGGTGGGGACAGGGGAATTCACCCCTCCACTTT
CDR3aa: CASSGWGQGNSPLHF

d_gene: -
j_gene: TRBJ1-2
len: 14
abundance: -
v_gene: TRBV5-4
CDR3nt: TGTGCCAGCCACGTCCGAGAAGCTAACTATGGCTACACCTTC
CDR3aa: CASHVREANYGYTF

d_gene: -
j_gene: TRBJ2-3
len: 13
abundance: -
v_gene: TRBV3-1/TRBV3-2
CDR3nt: TGTGCCAGCAGCCAGACACCCCGGGATACGCAGTATTTT
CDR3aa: CASSQTPRDTQYF

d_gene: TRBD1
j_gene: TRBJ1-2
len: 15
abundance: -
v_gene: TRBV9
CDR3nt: TGTGCCAGCAGCGTAGGGCAGGGGGCTAACTATGGCTACACCTTC
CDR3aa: CASSVGQGANYGYTF

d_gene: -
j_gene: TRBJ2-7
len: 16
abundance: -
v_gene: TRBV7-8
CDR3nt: TGTGCCAGCAGCCCGGCCCAGGGACTTTTTTCCTACGAGCAGTACTTC
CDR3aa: CASSPAQGLFSYEQYF